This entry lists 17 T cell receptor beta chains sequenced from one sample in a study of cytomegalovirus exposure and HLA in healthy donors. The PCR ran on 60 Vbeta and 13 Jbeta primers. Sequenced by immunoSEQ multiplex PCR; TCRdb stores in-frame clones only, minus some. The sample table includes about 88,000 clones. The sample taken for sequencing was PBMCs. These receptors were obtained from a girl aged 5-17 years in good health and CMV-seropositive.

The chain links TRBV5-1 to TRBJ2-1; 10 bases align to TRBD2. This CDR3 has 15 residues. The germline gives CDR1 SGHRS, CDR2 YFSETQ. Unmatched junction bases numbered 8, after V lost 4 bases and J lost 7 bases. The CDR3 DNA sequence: TGCGCCAGCAGCCCCGGACTAGCGGACAGGAATGAGCAGTTCTTC. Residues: CASSPGLADRNEQFF.

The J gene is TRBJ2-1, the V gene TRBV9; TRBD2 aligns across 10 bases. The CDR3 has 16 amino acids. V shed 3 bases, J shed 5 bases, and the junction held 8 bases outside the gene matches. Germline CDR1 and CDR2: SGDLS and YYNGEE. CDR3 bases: TGTGCCAGCAGCGACCTTAGCGGGGGGACTGACAATGAGCAGTTCTTC. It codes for CASSDLSGGTDNEQFF.

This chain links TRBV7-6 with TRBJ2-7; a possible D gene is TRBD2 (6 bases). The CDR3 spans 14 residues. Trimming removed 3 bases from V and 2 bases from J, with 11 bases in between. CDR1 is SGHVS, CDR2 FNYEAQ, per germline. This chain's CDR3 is CASSFEEGTYEQYF. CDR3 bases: TGTGCCAGCAGCTTCGAGGAGGGTACCTACGAGCAGTACTTC.

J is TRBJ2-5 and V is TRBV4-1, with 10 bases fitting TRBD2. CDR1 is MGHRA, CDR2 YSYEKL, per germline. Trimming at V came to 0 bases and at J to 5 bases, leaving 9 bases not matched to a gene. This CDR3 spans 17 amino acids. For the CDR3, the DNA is TGCGCCAGCAGCCAAGATCCGCTAGCGGGGGACGGGGAGACCCAGTACTTC. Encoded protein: CASSQDPLAGDGETQYF.

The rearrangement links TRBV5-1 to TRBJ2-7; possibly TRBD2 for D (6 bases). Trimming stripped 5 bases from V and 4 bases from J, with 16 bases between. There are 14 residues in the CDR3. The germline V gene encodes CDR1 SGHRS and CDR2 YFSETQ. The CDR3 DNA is TGCGCCAGCAGTTGGGACTTGGGGGAATACGAGCAGTACTTC. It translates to CASSWDLGEYEQYF.

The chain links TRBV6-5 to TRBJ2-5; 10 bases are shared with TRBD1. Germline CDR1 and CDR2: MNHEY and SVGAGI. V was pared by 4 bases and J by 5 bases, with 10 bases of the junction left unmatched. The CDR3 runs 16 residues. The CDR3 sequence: CASSFRDRGLGETQYF. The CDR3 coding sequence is TGTGCCAGCAGTTTCCGGGACAGGGGTTTGGGGGAGACCCAGTACTTC.

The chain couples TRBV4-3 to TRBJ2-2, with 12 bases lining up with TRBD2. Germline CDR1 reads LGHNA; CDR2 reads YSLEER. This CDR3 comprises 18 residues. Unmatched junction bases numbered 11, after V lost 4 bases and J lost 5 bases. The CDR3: CASSLRLAGDRYTGELFF. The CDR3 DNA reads TGCGCCAGCAGCCTTAGACTAGCGGGGGATAGGTATACCGGGGAGCTGTTTTTT.

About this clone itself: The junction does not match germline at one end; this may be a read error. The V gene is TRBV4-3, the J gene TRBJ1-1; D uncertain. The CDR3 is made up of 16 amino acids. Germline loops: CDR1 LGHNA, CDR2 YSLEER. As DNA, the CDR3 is TGCGCCAGCAGCCAAGTCGGCAGGCCAACGAACACTGAAGATTTCTTT. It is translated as CASSQVGRPTNTEDFF.

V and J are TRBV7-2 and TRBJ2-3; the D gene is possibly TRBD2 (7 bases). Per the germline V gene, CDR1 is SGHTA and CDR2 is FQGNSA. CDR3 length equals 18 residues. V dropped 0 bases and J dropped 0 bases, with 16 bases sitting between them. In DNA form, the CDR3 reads TGTGCCAGCAGCTTAGCAGTGGGAGGGGGGATTAGCACAGATACGCAGTATTTT. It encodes CASSLAVGGGISTDTQYF.

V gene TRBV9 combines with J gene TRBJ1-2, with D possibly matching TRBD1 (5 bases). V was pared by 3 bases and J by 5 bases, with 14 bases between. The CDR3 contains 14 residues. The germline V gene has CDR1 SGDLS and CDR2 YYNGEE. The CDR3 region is CASSADTLVYGYTF. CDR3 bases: TGTGCCAGCAGCGCGGACACGCTTGTATATGGCTACACCTTC.

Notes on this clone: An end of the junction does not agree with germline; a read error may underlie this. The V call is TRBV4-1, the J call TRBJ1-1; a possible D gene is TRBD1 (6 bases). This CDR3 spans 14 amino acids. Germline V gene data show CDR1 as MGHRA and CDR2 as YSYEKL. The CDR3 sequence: CASSQVGQNTEDFF. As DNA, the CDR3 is TGCGCCAGCAGCCAAGTAGGACAGAACACTGAAGATTTCTTT.

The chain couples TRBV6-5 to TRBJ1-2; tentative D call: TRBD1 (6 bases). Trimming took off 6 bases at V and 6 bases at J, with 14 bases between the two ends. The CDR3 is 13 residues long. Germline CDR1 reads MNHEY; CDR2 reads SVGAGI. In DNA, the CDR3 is TGTGCCAGCAGCCCGACAGGAAATCATGGCTACACCTTC. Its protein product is CASSPTGNHGYTF.

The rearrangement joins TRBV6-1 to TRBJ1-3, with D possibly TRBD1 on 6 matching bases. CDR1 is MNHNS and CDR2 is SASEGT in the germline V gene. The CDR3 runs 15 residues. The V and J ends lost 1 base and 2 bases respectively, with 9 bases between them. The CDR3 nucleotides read TGTGCCAGCAGTGAAGTGGGGGCAGCTGGAAACACCATATATTTT. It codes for CASSEVGAAGNTIYF.

The CDR3: CASGTGVRWDYGYTF. DNA of the CDR3: TGTGCCAGCGGGACAGGCGTGAGGTGGGACTATGGCTACACCTTC. The chain uses TRBV6-1 and TRBJ1-2, with 8 bases aligning to TRBD1. V lost 8 bases, J lost 3 bases, and 11 bases stayed unmatched. The CDR3 length is 15 residues. The germline V gene has CDR1 MNHNS and CDR2 SASEGT.

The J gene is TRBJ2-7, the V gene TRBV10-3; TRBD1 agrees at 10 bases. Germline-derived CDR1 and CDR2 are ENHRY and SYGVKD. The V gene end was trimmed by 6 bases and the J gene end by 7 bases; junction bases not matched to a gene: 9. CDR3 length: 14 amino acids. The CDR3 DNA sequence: TGTGCCATCAGCCCGGGACAGGGGCTTGAAGAGCAGTACGTC. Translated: CAISPGQGLEEQYV.

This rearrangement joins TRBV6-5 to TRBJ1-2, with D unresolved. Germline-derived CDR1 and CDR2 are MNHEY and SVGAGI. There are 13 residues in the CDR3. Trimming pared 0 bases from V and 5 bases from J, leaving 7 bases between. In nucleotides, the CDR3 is TGTGCCAGCAGTTACTCGCCAGTTTATGGCTACACCTTC. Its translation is CASSYSPVYGYTF.

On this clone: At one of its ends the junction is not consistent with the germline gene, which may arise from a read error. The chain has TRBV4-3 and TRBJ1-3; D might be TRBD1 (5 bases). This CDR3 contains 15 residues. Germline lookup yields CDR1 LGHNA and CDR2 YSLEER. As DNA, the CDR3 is TGCGCCAGCAGCCAAGCAGTGGGGACTGGAAACAACATATATTTT. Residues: CASSQAVGTGNNIYF.